Listed here are 10 T cell receptor beta chains from one sample, sequenced in a study of CD8+CD57+ T cells in acquired aplastic anemia. Patients selected for sequencing had displayed CD8+CD57+ cell expansion by flow cytometry. The template used for profiling TCR beta VDJ and CDR3 was genomic DNA. From the reads, TCRdb called clonotypes with MiXCR, one entry per CDR3 protein. This repertoire shows 100,000 to 150,000 distinct CDR3 sequences, approximately 40% found once; its top ten account for about 2.6%. The sequenced sample consisted of sorted CD4+, CD8+, or CD8+CD57+ T cells (not recorded which) from PBMCs. The receptors derive from a human donor with aplastic anemia.

This clonotype occurred many times. The gene calls are TRBV2 and TRBJ2-3, with 10 bases matching TRBD2. The CDR3 totals 16 residues. Germline loops: CDR1 SNHLY, CDR2 FYNNEI. Trimming removed 4 bases from V and 3 bases from J; junction bases left unmatched: 7. The CDR3, as DNA: TGTGCCAGCAGTGGGTGGACTAGCGGCATAACAGATACGCAGTATTTT. Residues: CASSGWTSGITDTQYF.

This clonotype appeared once. An end of the junction differs from the germline gene, which may be a read error. The genes are TRBV13 and TRBJ1-3; D not certain. Germline values: CDR1 PRHDT, CDR2 FYEKMQ (reference sequence). This CDR3 has 16 residues. The CDR3 DNA reads as TGTGCCAGCAGCTTAGGGGGCGGGAGCTCTGGAAACACCACATATTTT. Translating gives CASSLGGGSSGNTTYF. The complete variable domain, with remaining parts taken from reference TRBV13 and TRBJ1-3, reads AAGVIQSPRHLIKEKRETATLKCYPIPRHDTVYWYQQGPGQDPQFLISFYEKMQSDKGSIPDRFSAQQFSDYHSELNMSSLELGDSALYFCASSLGGGSSGNTTYFGEGSWLTVV.

This sequence joins TRBV13 and TRBJ2-1; 8 positions match TRBD2. The V gene end was trimmed by 6 bases and the J gene end by 5 bases; junction bases not matched to a gene: 6. Germline V gene sequence: CDR1 PRHDT, CDR2 FYEKMQ (reference sequence). This CDR3 contains 14 residues. This CDR3 reads CASRPGLENNEQFF. The CDR3, as DNA: TGTGCCAGCAGACCGGGACTAGAGAACAATGAGCAGTTCTTC.

This clonotype came up once. The rearrangement joins TRBV7-8 to TRBJ1-1, with D uncertain. The CDR3 runs to 15 residues. Germline V gene data show CDR1 as SGHVS and CDR2 as FQNEAQ. V gave up 1 base and J gave up 0 bases, with 9 bases separating them. CDR3: CASSLGGELNTEAFF. DNA of the CDR3: TGTGCCAGCAGCTTAGGCGGGGAGCTGAACACTGAAGCTTTCTTT.

This clonotype showed up many times. The V and J genes are TRBV2 and TRBJ1-1; no definite D call. Germline V gene sequence: CDR1 SNHLY, CDR2 FYNNEI. The CDR3 is 13 amino acids. Trimming cost V 9 bases and J 5 bases, with 16 bases left between them. The CDR3 loop is CARKGQKNTEAFF. In DNA, the CDR3 is TGTGCCAGGAAGGGCCAGAAGAATACTGAAGCTTTCTTT.

On this clonotype itself: Since a much larger clone is just one base distant, this may be a read error. The chain is built from TRBV28 and TRBJ1-6; 8 nucleotides align to TRBD1. CDR1 is MDHEN and CDR2 is SYDVKM in the germline V gene. The CDR3 has 16 residues. The chain's CDR3 is CASSTQRQGYNSPLRF. The CDR3, as DNA: TGTGCCAGCAGTACCCAACGACAGGGGTATAATTCACCCCTCCGCTTT.

This clonotype occurred many times. The J gene is TRBJ1-6, the V gene TRBV19, with D uncertain. The germline V gene encodes CDR1 LNHDA and CDR2 SQIVND (reference sequence). Trimming pared 5 bases from V and 15 bases from J, leaving 14 bases between. The CDR3 covers 12 residues. The CDR3: CASSPQTGNLHF. In DNA form, the CDR3 reads TGTGCCAGTAGTCCTCAGACCGGCAACCTCCACTTT.

This clonotype was counted between two and nine times. The CDR3 nucleotides read TGTGCCAGCAGCGTAGGCATGAACACTGAAGCTTTCTTT. It is translated as CASSVGMNTEAFF. The chain joins TRBV9 to TRBJ1-1; no firm D call. In germline, CDR1 is SGDLS, CDR2 YYNGEE. Trimming removed 0 bases from V and 0 bases from J, with 3 bases in between. CDR3 length equals 13 residues. The variable domain in full, completed from reference TRBV9 and TRBJ1-1, reads DSGVTQTPKHLITATGQRVTLRCSPRSGDLSVYWYQQSLDQGLQFLIQYYNGEERAKGNILERFSAQQFPDLHSELNLSSLELGDSALYFCASSVGMNTEAFFGQGTRLTVV.

This clonotype was seen ten or more times. The chain uses TRBV7-8 and TRBJ1-1; TRBD1 matches 8 bases. Germline V gene lookup returns CDR1 SGHVS and CDR2 FQNEAQ. V dropped 0 bases and J dropped 9; count of bases not matched to a gene: 6. The CDR3 runs 14 residues. CDR3 amino acids: CASSLASGGRQAFF. CDR3 DNA: TGTGCCAGCAGCTTAGCGTCAGGGGGCCGGCAAGCTTTCTTT.

This clonotype was seen many times. The J gene is TRBJ1-1, the V gene TRBV12-3 or TRBV12-4; D unresolved. The CDR3 is made up of 8 amino acids. The V gene lost 8 bases and the J gene lost 11 bases, with 6 bases spanning the gap. The CDR3 region is CASGEAFF. CDR3 DNA sequence: TGTGCCAGCGGCGAGGCTTTCTTT.